This TCR beta chain was identified during a study of chemoradiotherapy in HPV16-positive cancers. Samples were taken several times over chemoradiotherapy. Sequencing was performed with immunoSEQ multiplex PCR; in TCRdb, only in-frame clones are kept and a portion is missing. The sample consists of tens of thousands of clones, more than 75% of them appearing once. Study-level results: Non-HPV-specific T cells did not expand in tumors during treatment, whereas candidate HPV-specific clones and E7-related motifs did. Functional assays defining HPV-specific T cells used only a couple of HPV16-positive patients. Better recurrence-free survival went with HPV-responsive T-cell expansion in HPV16-positive patients.

With regard to this clone: Its antigen is as yet unknown.

The germline CDR1 and CDR2 sequences are SNHLY and FYNNEI. Trimming cost V 7 bases and J 6 bases, with 10 bases left between them. The CDR3 is 13 residues long. The TCR was taken from a human donor with HPV-associated anogenital cancer. The rearrangement links TRBV2 to TRBJ1-6; no reliable D call. The sample consisted of blood, taken from a patient who underwent chemoradiotherapy. The CDR3 DNA reads as TGTGCCAGCATGCAGGAGATTAATTCACCCCTCCACTTT. Its translation: CASMQEINSPLHF.